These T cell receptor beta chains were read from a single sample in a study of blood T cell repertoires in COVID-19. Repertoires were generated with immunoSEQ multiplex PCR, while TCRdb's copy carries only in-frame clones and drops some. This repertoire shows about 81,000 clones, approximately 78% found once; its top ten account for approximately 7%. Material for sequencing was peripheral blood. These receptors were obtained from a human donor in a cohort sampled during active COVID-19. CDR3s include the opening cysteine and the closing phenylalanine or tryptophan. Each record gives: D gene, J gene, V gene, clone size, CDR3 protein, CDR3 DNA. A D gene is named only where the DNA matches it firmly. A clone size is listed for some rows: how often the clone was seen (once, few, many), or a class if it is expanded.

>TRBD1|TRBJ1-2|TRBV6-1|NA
CASSDDRAGGYTF
TGTGCCAGCAGTGATGACAGGGCGGGAGGCTACACCTTC
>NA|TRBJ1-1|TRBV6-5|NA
CASAGVGNTEAFF
TGTGCCAGTGCAGGGGTTGGGAACACTGAAGCTTTCTTT
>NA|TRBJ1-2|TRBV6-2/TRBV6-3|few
CASSSAGYGYTF
TGTGCCAGCAGTTCCGCGGGCTATGGCTACACCTTC
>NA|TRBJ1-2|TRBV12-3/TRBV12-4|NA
CASSQPRVVYTF
TGTGCCAGCAGTCAACCCAGGGTTGTCTACACCTTC
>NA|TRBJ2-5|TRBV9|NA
CASSVEAGTYQETQYF
TGTGCCAGCAGCGTAGAGGCGGGGACCTACCAAGAGACCCAGTACTTC
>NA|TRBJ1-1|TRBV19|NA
CASSGRAQVRTEAFF
TGTGCCAGTAGTGGGCGGGCGCAGGTCAGGACTGAAGCTTTCTTT
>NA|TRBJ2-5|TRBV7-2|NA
CASSFGRKETQYF
TGTGCCAGCAGCTTTGGGAGGAAAGAGACCCAGTACTTC
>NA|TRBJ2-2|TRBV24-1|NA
CATSAPSGNTGELFF
TGTGCCACCAGTGCCCCCTCAGGGAACACCGGGGAGCTGTTTTTT
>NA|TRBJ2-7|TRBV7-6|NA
CASSLGRGYEQYF
TGTGCCAGCAGCTTAGGCAGGGGCTACGAGCAGTACTTC
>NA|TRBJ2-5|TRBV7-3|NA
CASSYGVQETQYF
TGTGCCAGCAGTTACGGGGTTCAAGAGACCCAGTACTTC
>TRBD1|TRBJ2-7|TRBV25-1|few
CASSEGTGYDEQYF
TGTGCCAGCAGTGAAGGGACAGGGTACGACGAGCAGTACTTC
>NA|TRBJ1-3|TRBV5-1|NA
CASSEGYSGNTIYF
TGCGCCAGCAGCGAGGGATACTCTGGAAACACCATATATTTT
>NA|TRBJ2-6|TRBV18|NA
CASSLVGTAGANVLTF
TGTGCCAGCTCATTGGTGGGGACTGCTGGGGCCAACGTCCTGACTTTC
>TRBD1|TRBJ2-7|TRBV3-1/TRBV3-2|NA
CASSRGRTGSYEQYF
TGTGCCAGCAGCCGGGGAAGGACAGGGAGCTACGAGCAGTACTTC
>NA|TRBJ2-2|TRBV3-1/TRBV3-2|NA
CASSQASVGTGELFF
TGTGCCAGCAGCCAAGCGAGCGTTGGCACCGGGGAGCTGTTTTTT
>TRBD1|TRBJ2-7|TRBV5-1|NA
CASNFGQGSEQYF
TGCGCCAGCAACTTCGGACAGGGGAGCGAGCAGTACTTC
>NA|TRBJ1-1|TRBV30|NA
CAWSAPGGSERLKAFF
TGTGCCTGGAGTGCACCCGGAGGTTCGGAGAGGCTGAAAGCTTTCTTT
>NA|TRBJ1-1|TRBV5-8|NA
CASSLWPGTEAFF
TGTGCCAGCAGCTTGTGGCCTGGCACTGAAGCTTTCTTT
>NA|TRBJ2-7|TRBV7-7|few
CASSNRAGYEQYF
TGTGCTAGCTCGAATCGGGCAGGGTACGAGCAGTACTTC
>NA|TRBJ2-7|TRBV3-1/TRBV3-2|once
CASSQTQTYEQYF
TGTGCCAGCAGCCAAACGCAGACCTACGAGCAGTACTTC
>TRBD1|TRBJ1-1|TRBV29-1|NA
CSVRGQGVGRNTEAFF
TGCAGCGTCCGCGGACAGGGTGTAGGCAGGAACACTGAAGCTTTCTTT
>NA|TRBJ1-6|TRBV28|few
CASSLGHSPLHF
TGTGCCAGCAGTTTAGGGCATTCACCCCTCCACTTT
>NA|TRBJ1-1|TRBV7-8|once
CASNTRGGSITEAFF
TGTGCCAGCAATACTCGGGGGGGGTCGATCACTGAAGCTTTCTTT
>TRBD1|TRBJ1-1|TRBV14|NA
CASSRYMTGTGGLSTEAFF
TGTGCCAGCAGCCGTTATATGACCGGGACAGGGGGCTTGAGCACTGAAGCTTTCTTT
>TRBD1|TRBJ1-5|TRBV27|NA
CASSPGQGASQHF
TGTGCCAGCAGCCCGGGACAGGGGGCTTCTCAGCATTTT
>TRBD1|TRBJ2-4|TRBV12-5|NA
CASGLSAGGNIQYF
TGTGCTAGTGGTTTGAGTGCAGGGGGAAACATTCAGTACTTC
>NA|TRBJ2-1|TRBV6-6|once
CASSYPPFTESNEQFF
TGTGCCAGCAGTTACCCACCCTTCACGGAGAGCAATGAGCAGTTCTTC
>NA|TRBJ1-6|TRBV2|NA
CASSEGHNSPLHF
TGTGCCAGCAGTGAAGGGCATAATTCACCCCTCCACTTT
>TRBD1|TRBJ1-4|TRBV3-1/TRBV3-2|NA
CASSSTGTGREKLFF
TGTGCCAGCAGCTCTACCGGGACAGGGCGCGAAAAACTGTTTTTT
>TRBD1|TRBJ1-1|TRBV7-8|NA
CASSLRPGTGVDTEAFF
TGTGCCAGCAGCTTACGTCCCGGGACAGGGGTGGACACTGAAGCTTTCTTT
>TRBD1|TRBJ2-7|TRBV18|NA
CASSPILTGAIYEQYF
TGTGCCAGCTCACCAATTTTAACAGGGGCAATCTACGAGCAGTACTTC